The sequence of this T cell receptor (beta chain) was determined in a study of shared clonotypes between healthy human individuals (dated by TCRdb to 2018 to 2020). In the study overall: The cohort comprised two women and a few men aged 18 to 49 years. Libraries were prepared and TCR repertoires were sequenced by different laboratories using diverse techniques, in order to increase sequencing depth and limit assay-specific biases. For each donor, CD4 naive and CD4 memory were each run on three plates, CD8 naive on two plates, and CD8 memory on one plate. Blood TCR repertoires of five healthy adults were deeply sequenced to estimate repertoire size and the extent of clonotype sharing between individuals. Per donor, leukapheresis produced somewhere between about 0.8 and 9 billion PBMCs.

Results and caveats for the whole study, not just this receptor: Pairwise subsampling indicated that sequencing depth was expected to affect the degree of clonotype sharing among donors. Sampling was limited to blood, and TCR repertoires in tissue likely differ from TCR repertoires in blood. Even with the large sequencing depth, rarefaction of the sorted-subset datasets indicated that sequencing was incomplete. Around 5% of naive CD4, 3.5% of naive CD8, roughly 2.4% of memory CD4, and about 0.4% of memory CD8 clonotypes were shared across four donors. Higher generation probabilities were observed for clonotypes shared by all four sorted-subset donors than for non-shared clonotypes. Naive subsets generally had larger estimated clonotype richness than memory subsets did. The small number of donors limited the genetic and exposure-history diversity represented.

The donors were healthy, HIV-negative adults who had no recently reported acute infections or vaccinations. Every donor was a Caucasian adult living in Nashville, Tennessee, USA. CD4+ T cells were enriched by magnetic negative selection; naive cells were then positively selected on CD45RA, and the negative fraction formed the memory subset. Blood was obtained by leukapheresis, after which PBMCs were separated by Ficoll-Histopaque density gradient centrifugation and cryopreserved in liquid nitrogen vapor phase. Analytical flow cytometry was used to check the purity and quantity of every magnetically sorted T cell population. From each sorted fraction, genomic DNA was isolated and quantified by UV absorbance on a Nanodrop 2000c. From its cysteine to its phenylalanine, the CDR3 spans 17 amino acids. Here the CDR3 DNA is all that survives: 51 bases in frame from base 1. Per the germline V gene, SGHRS is the CDR1 and YFSETQ is the CDR2. Ends trimmed: V by 4 bases, J by 4 bases; bases unmatched to a gene: 14.

TCR CDR3 regions were amplified from genomic DNA by multiplex PCR using the deep immunoSEQ assay. Genomic DNA extracted from each cell subset was distributed evenly over all wells of several immunoSEQ 96-well plates, and each plate served as one replicate. For sorted subsets, each replicate PCR was loaded with 200 to 250 ng genomic DNA, equivalent to 25,000 to 35,000 T cell genomes. Purified libraries were measured with a Qubit 3.0 fluorometer, size-checked on a Bioanalyzer 2100, and measured again with the KAPA Library Quantification kit. Every immunoSEQ 96-well plate was sequenced on a dedicated single-read 150-cycle Illumina NextSeq 550 flow cell. The original pipeline was this. The immunoSEQ output contained only junctional sequences without quality scores, so filtering could not match that applied to full-length reads. To assign V/J genes and CDR3, sequences were annotated against IMGT germline references using PyIR, a Python wrapper for IgBLAST v1.9. Reads with weak V/J assignments (E-value above 1e-6), missing CDR3, stop codons, out-of-frame junctions, or ambiguous translated residues were removed. V3J clonotypes were defined as sequences sharing the same inferred V gene, J gene, and CDR3 amino acid sequence. Percentage overlap between repertoires was calculated by dividing the number of shared unique clonotypes by the size of the smaller repertoire. Three approaches were used to assess repertoire richness: RTK rarefaction, the Chao1 estimator, and Recon v2.1 estimates of unobserved clonotypes. Generation probabilities were computed with OLGA for all TCRbeta clonotypes obtained by the gDNA method from several donors. TCRdb obtained this table from immuneACCESS and retained in-frame rearrangements with V and J assigned. These tables miss some clones; where compared with another copy, unresolved V genes account for less than half of the shortfall, and the remainder is unexplained. V and J calls plus clone size are reproduced from that table; the DNA served to infer D and trimming. In all, the sample holds 2 million to 2.5 million clones, and roughly 93% of those were seen once. The top ten hold around 0.4% of the sample.

As regards this clone: Its target antigen remains unknown. No much larger clone exists at a distance of one base, and base qualities are not known.

The specimen sequenced was naive CD4+ T cells from PBMCs. The cell subset or site tag for this specimen amounts to: CD45RA+ positively selected. The origin of this receptor is a man between 18 and 29 years old in good health. Some clones in this sample may be carry-over from other donors' samples. The receptor chain draws on TRBV5-1 and TRBJ2-5, and 9 bases in between align with TRBD2. The CDR3 here reads CASSPSGLAGVGETQYF. Read as DNA, the sequence is TGCGCCAGCAGCCCCTCCGGGTTAGCGGGAGTCGGAGAGACCCAGTACTTC.